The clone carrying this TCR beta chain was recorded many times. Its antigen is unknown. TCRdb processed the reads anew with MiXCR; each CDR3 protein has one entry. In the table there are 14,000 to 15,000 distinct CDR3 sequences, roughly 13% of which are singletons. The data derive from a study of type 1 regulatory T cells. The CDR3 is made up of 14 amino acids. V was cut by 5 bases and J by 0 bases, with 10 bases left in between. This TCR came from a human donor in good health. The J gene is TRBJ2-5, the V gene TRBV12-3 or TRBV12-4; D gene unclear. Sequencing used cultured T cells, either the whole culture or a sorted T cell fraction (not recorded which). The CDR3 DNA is TGTGCCAGCAGTCCGGACGGCTACCAAGAGACCCAGTACTTC. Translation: CASSPDGYQETQYF.